These T cell receptor beta chains were read from a single sample in a study of blood T cell repertoires in COVID-19. TCRdb keeps only in-frame clones here, not all; method: immunoSEQ multiplex PCR. Altogether around 320,000 clones are present, roughly nine tenths being singletons, with the ten largest covering approximately 10%. Input material: peripheral blood. These receptor sequences come from a woman younger than 45 with COVID-19, enrolled during active disease. The CDR3 runs from the conserved cysteine through the conserved F or W.

v_call: TRBV10-3
j_call: TRBJ2-5
cdr3_aa: CAIRDPSGGAGTQYF

v_call: TRBV10-3
j_call: TRBJ2-7
cdr3_aa: CAISTGESYEQYF

v_call: TRBV18
j_call: TRBJ2-1
cdr3_aa: CASSPGQVGHNEQFF

v_call: TRBV29-1
j_call: TRBJ2-7
cdr3_aa: CSVERTGPTYEQYF

v_call: TRBV7-2
j_call: TRBJ2-3
cdr3_aa: CASSLSVIAQYF

v_call: TRBV25-1
j_call: TRBJ2-5
cdr3_aa: CASSEFAGGGLFGTQYF

v_call: TRBV27
j_call: TRBJ2-5
cdr3_aa: CASTRTGAQETQYF

v_call: TRBV10-2
j_call: TRBJ2-1
cdr3_aa: CASIATSGGAKFF

v_call: TRBV6-5
j_call: TRBJ1-1
cdr3_aa: CASSYFGQAEAFF

v_call: TRBV5-6
j_call: TRBJ1-2
cdr3_aa: CASSLPGDNYGYTF

v_call: TRBV6-4
j_call: TRBJ2-1
cdr3_aa: CASSDSRRGLYNEQFF

v_call: TRBV5-5
j_call: TRBJ1-1
cdr3_aa: CASSLVHPNTEAFF

v_call: TRBV19
j_call: TRBJ1-2
cdr3_aa: CASSPQGYGYTF

v_call: TRBV7-9
j_call: TRBJ2-5
cdr3_aa: CASSFLLAGETQETQYF

v_call: TRBV3-1/TRBV3-2
j_call: TRBJ2-7
cdr3_aa: CASSPGQFYEQYF

v_call: TRBV6-4
j_call: TRBJ2-2
cdr3_aa: CASSGTSVLGANTGELFF

v_call: TRBV27
j_call: TRBJ1-2
cdr3_aa: CASSPAGGVYYGYTF

v_call: TRBV9
j_call: TRBJ2-3
cdr3_aa: CASSEGTVSTDTQYF

v_call: TRBV28
j_call: TRBJ1-2
cdr3_aa: CASYRGQGGYTF

v_call: TRBV5-1
j_call: TRBJ2-3
cdr3_aa: CASSAETGLLTDTQYF

v_call: TRBV6-6
j_call: TRBJ1-1
cdr3_aa: CASSLRGMDTEAFF

v_call: TRBV5-8
j_call: TRBJ1-2
cdr3_aa: CASSWGQTSYTF

v_call: TRBV7-9
j_call: TRBJ2-2
cdr3_aa: CASSLVSVRDNTGELFF

v_call: TRBV7-9
j_call: TRBJ1-5
cdr3_aa: CASSTTGVNQPQHF

v_call: TRBV5-6
j_call: TRBJ2-7
cdr3_aa: CASSLGQGSYEQYF

v_call: TRBV28
j_call: TRBJ1-5
cdr3_aa: CASSRQTDREEDQPQHF

v_call: TRBV18
j_call: TRBJ1-1
cdr3_aa: CASSPMAGQNTEAFF

v_call: TRBV23-1
j_call: TRBJ1-2
cdr3_aa: CASSHEHGYTF

v_call: TRBV5-4
j_call: TRBJ1-1
cdr3_aa: CASSGTGGMNTEAFF

v_call: TRBV3-1/TRBV3-2
j_call: TRBJ1-1
cdr3_aa: CASSHRGGLLQAFF

v_call: TRBV4-1
j_call: TRBJ2-1
cdr3_aa: CASSQDQAGGLAEQFF

v_call: TRBV6-6
j_call: TRBJ1-2
cdr3_aa: CASSYRQGAFGYTF

v_call: TRBV27
j_call: TRBJ1-6
cdr3_aa: CASGDRGSPLHF

v_call: TRBV7-2
j_call: TRBJ2-1
cdr3_aa: CASSLGAGDEQFF

v_call: TRBV11-3
j_call: TRBJ2-3
cdr3_aa: CASSHWGGKDTQYF

v_call: TRBV6-5
j_call: TRBJ2-5
cdr3_aa: CASSYGRDATQYF

v_call: TRBV14
j_call: TRBJ2-4
cdr3_aa: CASSQGSRNRGKNIQYF

v_call: TRBV9
j_call: TRBJ1-5
cdr3_aa: CASSVGTGHQPQHF

v_call: TRBV2
j_call: TRBJ1-1
cdr3_aa: CASSVEGQPNTEAFF

v_call: TRBV28
j_call: TRBJ1-5
cdr3_aa: CASNTGTQPQHF

v_call: TRBV18
j_call: TRBJ2-1
cdr3_aa: CASSPTYNEQFF

v_call: TRBV3-1/TRBV3-2
j_call: TRBJ1-2
cdr3_aa: CASSQSTGFGYTF

v_call: TRBV29-1
j_call: TRBJ2-3
cdr3_aa: CSAPPLGRPTPSTDTQYF

v_call: TRBV5-1
j_call: TRBJ2-5
cdr3_aa: CASSFTRVETQYF

v_call: TRBV18
j_call: TRBJ2-7
cdr3_aa: CASSPQTGGSYEQYF

v_call: TRBV5-8
j_call: TRBJ2-5
cdr3_aa: CASSFGVGETQYF

v_call: TRBV5-1
j_call: TRBJ2-3
cdr3_aa: CASSRAQDTDTQYF

v_call: TRBV15
j_call: TRBJ2-5
cdr3_aa: CATSRGMVEGETQYF

v_call: TRBV6-6
j_call: TRBJ1-1
cdr3_aa: CASSLTMMYQAFF

v_call: TRBV5-6
j_call: TRBJ2-7
cdr3_aa: CASSSRKTGLAEQYF

v_call: TRBV6-5
j_call: TRBJ2-4
cdr3_aa: CASAGQGAKNIQYF

v_call: TRBV30
j_call: TRBJ1-2
cdr3_aa: CAWSRRDTYIYGYTF

v_call: TRBV2
j_call: TRBJ1-4
cdr3_aa: CASTRVTNEKLFF

v_call: TRBV3-1/TRBV3-2
j_call: TRBJ1-1
cdr3_aa: CASSSTADTEAFF

v_call: TRBV5-1
j_call: TRBJ1-1
cdr3_aa: CASCPRGGNTEAFF